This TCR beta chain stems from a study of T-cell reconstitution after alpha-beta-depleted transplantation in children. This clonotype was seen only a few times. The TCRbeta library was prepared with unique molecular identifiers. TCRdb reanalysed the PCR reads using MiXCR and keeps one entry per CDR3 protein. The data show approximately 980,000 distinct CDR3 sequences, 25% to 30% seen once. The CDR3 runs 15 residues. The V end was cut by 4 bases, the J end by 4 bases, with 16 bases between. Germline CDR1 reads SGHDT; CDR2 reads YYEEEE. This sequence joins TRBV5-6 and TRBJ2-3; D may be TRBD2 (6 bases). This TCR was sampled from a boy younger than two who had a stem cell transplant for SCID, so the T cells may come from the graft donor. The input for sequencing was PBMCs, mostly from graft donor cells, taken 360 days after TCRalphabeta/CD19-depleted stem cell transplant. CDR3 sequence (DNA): TGTGCCAGCAGCACACGGGGGACCCGGGCAGATACGCAGTATTTT. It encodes CASSTRGTRADTQYF.